Listed below are T cell receptor beta chains from one sample, sequenced in a study of cytomegalovirus exposure and HLA in healthy donors. Assay: immunoSEQ multiplex PCR; the TCRdb copy retains only in-frame clones and omits some. Of over 150,000 clones in the sample, approximately 80% are singletons; the top ten hold about 7.7%. The sequenced sample was PBMCs. Receptors originate from a woman in her thirties in good health and CMV-seropositive. Both conserved end residues are part of each CDR3. Fields, in order: clone size, V gene, D gene, J gene, CDR3 protein, CDR3 DNA. The D gene is left open where the match is weak. The size field is filled for only some rows; it gives once, few, many or a size class.

clone size: NA; V gene: TRBV4-3; D gene: NA; J gene: TRBJ2-6; CDR3 protein: CASGPDSRYSGANVLTF; CDR3 DNA: TGCGCCAGCGGCCCGGACAGCCGGTACTCTGGGGCCAACGTCCTGACTTTC
clone size: NA; V gene: TRBV6-5; D gene: TRBD1; J gene: TRBJ1-1; CDR3 protein: CASSRDRGNTEAFF; CDR3 DNA: TGTGCCAGCAGTCGGGACAGGGGGAACACTGAAGCTTTCTTT
clone size: NA; V gene: TRBV7-2; D gene: NA; J gene: TRBJ1-3; CDR3 protein: CASSLGGQISGNTIYF; CDR3 DNA: TGTGCCAGCAGCTTAGGGGGACAAATCTCTGGAAACACCATATATTTT
clone size: NA; V gene: TRBV12-5; D gene: NA; J gene: TRBJ2-3; CDR3 protein: CASGGYSTDTQYF; CDR3 DNA: TGTGCTAGTGGGGGCTATAGCACAGATACGCAGTATTTT
clone size: NA; V gene: TRBV20-1; D gene: NA; J gene: TRBJ1-1; CDR3 protein: CSAQGRGEAFF; CDR3 DNA: TGCAGTGCCCAGGGGAGGGGTGAAGCTTTCTTT
clone size: NA; V gene: TRBV19; D gene: NA; J gene: TRBJ1-6; CDR3 protein: CASRGNSPLHF; CDR3 DNA: TGTGCCAGCAGGGGAAATTCACCCCTCCACTTT
clone size: NA; V gene: TRBV10-3; D gene: TRBD2; J gene: TRBJ2-1; CDR3 protein: CASDETSGGVTYNEQFF; CDR3 DNA: TGTGCCTCAGACGAGACTAGCGGGGGGGTGACCTACAATGAGCAGTTCTTC
clone size: once; V gene: TRBV10-3; D gene: NA; J gene: TRBJ1-5; CDR3 protein: CAISESWQLEQPQHF; CDR3 DNA: TGTGCCATCAGTGAGTCATGGCAGCTAGAGCAGCCCCAGCATTTT
clone size: NA; V gene: TRBV5-4; D gene: NA; J gene: TRBJ1-2; CDR3 protein: CASSYRAHGYTF; CDR3 DNA: TGTGCCAGCAGCTACAGGGCTCATGGCTACACCTTC
clone size: NA; V gene: TRBV19; D gene: TRBD1; J gene: TRBJ1-2; CDR3 protein: CASNPGQPWEGYTF; CDR3 DNA: TGTGCCAGTAACCCGGGACAGCCCTGGGAGGGCTACACCTTC
clone size: NA; V gene: TRBV9; D gene: TRBD1; J gene: TRBJ1-3; CDR3 protein: CASSQGQRNTIYF; CDR3 DNA: TGTGCCAGCAGCCAGGGACAGCGAAACACCATATATTTT
clone size: NA; V gene: TRBV4-2; D gene: NA; J gene: TRBJ1-1; CDR3 protein: CASSSRGATTDTEAFF; CDR3 DNA: TGTGCCAGCAGCTCCCGAGGAGCAACAACGGACACTGAAGCTTTCTTT
clone size: NA; V gene: TRBV19; D gene: TRBD1; J gene: TRBJ1-2; CDR3 protein: CASSTAGQGFYGYTF; CDR3 DNA: TGTGCCAGTAGTACGGCGGGACAGGGGTTTTATGGCTACACCTTC
clone size: NA; V gene: TRBV10-1; D gene: NA; J gene: TRBJ2-7; CDR3 protein: CASREGTDPSYYEQYF; CDR3 DNA: TGCGCCAGCAGGGAGGGGACAGATCCCTCGTACTACGAGCAGTACTTC
clone size: few; V gene: TRBV19; D gene: NA; J gene: TRBJ1-5; CDR3 protein: CASSALRVRDQPQHF; CDR3 DNA: TGTGCCAGTAGTGCCCTCAGGGTGCGTGATCAGCCCCAGCATTTT
clone size: few; V gene: TRBV19; D gene: TRBD1; J gene: TRBJ2-2; CDR3 protein: CASSIGDRENTGELFF; CDR3 DNA: TGTGCCAGTAGTATAGGGGACAGGGAGAACACCGGGGAGCTGTTTTTT